These 29 T cell receptor beta chains were all obtained from the same sample, sequenced in a study of T cells in Graves' hyperthyroidism and ophthalmopathy. RNA transcripts served as the template for amplifying TCR beta CDR3 regions. TCR CDR3 underwent first-round RT-PCR with the HTBI primer set. TCRdb re-analysed the multiplex PCR reads in MiXCR, keeping a single row per CDR3 protein. The table shows approximately 740,000 distinct CDR3 sequences, with 12% to 15% occurring only once. The sequencing sample was made of blood. The receptors shown here come from a woman between 18 and 29 years old with Graves' hyperthyroidism.

This chain joins TRBV7-2 and TRBJ2-6; TRBD2 matches 11 bases. CDR3 size: 20 residues. V dropped 2 bases and J dropped 2; count of bases not matched to a gene: 11. Germline CDR1 reads SGHTA; CDR2 reads FQGNSA. CDR3 loop: CASSLLQLAGAPPGANVLTF. DNA of the CDR3: TGTGCCAGCAGCTTACTGCAACTAGCGGGAGCCCCCCCTGGGGCCAACGTCCTGACTTTC.

This clonotype was detected a few times. The chain joins TRBV19 to TRBJ2-2; 13 nucleotides align to TRBD2. Germline V gene sequence: CDR1 LNHDA, CDR2 SQIVND (reference sequence). The trim removed 10 bases at V and 6 bases at J, leaving 8 bases unmatched. This CDR3 has 15 residues. The CDR3: CATRTSGSGAGELFF. DNA of the CDR3: TGTGCCACCCGGACTAGCGGGAGCGGGGCCGGGGAGCTGTTTTTT.

This clonotype occurred a few times. This chain links TRBV10-3 with TRBJ2-5; D remains unclear. V lost 7 bases and J 7 bases, leaving 16 bases between the germline ends. The CDR3 extends over 13 amino acids. CDR1 is ENHRY, CDR2 SYGVKD, per germline. This CDR3 is CAINSQADGTQYF. The CDR3, as DNA: TGTGCCATCAACAGCCAGGCTGACGGGACCCAGTACTTC.

This clonotype was detected only a few times. The chain couples TRBV7-2 to TRBJ2-6; tentative D call: TRBD1 (5 bases). The CDR3 consists of 17 residues. The ends were cut back, 5 bases at V and 0 bases at J, with 14 bases in the middle. Germline V gene lookup returns CDR1 SGHTA and CDR2 FQGNSA. The CDR3 loop is CASSLGHVNSGANVLTF. The CDR3, as DNA: TGTGCCAGCAGCCTCGGACACGTTAACTCTGGGGCCAACGTCCTGACTTTC.

On this clonotype: Possible read error: a much larger clone is one base away. This chain links TRBV5-6 with TRBJ2-1; possibly TRBD1 for D (6 bases). The tail of the sequence fits TRBJ2-7 better, so the J call may be wrong. The CDR3 extends over 17 amino acids. From germline, CDR1 is SGHDT and CDR2 YYEEEE. The CDR3 DNA reads TGTGCCAGCAGCTTCGACAGGTTCAGGAGCTCCTACAATGAGCAGTACTTC. Translating it yields CASSFDRFRSSYNEQYF.

This clonotype has a handful of counts. J is TRBJ2-1 and V is TRBV30, with 9 bases fitting TRBD2. Germline V gives CDR1 GTSNPN, CDR2 SVGIG (reference sequence). J gave up 4 bases and V 1 base, and 2 bases lay outside the gene matches. The length of the CDR3 is 14 residues. The CDR3 loop reads CAWSGTSVYNEQFF. The CDR3 nucleotides are TGTGCCTGGAGTGGGACTAGCGTATACAATGAGCAGTTCTTC.

The chain links TRBV29-1 to TRBJ2-5, with 7 bases that match TRBD2. The V gene end was trimmed by 3 bases and the J gene end by 2 bases; junction bases not matched to a gene: 3. The germline V gene has CDR1 SQVTM and CDR2 ANQGSEA. The CDR3 runs to 13 residues. The CDR3 here is CSVETSLQETQYF. The CDR3, as DNA: TGCAGCGTTGAGACTAGCCTACAAGAGACCCAGTACTTC.

This clonotype appeared many times. V is TRBV15 and J is TRBJ1-1; the D is unclear. CDR3 length: 14 amino acids. Trimming shortened V by 1 base and J by 7 bases, and 13 bases separated the two germline ends. The germline V gene has CDR1 LNHNV and CDR2 YYDKDF (reference sequence). CDR3 in DNA: TGTGCCACCAGCAGAGGGAGGGTCCCGGATGAAGCTTTCTTT. It encodes CATSRGRVPDEAFF.

The gene calls are TRBV11-2 and TRBJ1-4; TRBD1 aligns across 10 bases. V shed 7 bases, J shed 7 bases, and the junction held 6 bases outside the gene matches. Germline CDR1 and CDR2: SGHAT and FQNNGV. CDR3 length: 14 amino acids. The CDR3 DNA follows: TGTGCCAGCACCCGGGACAGGGGTGGTGAAAAACTGTTTTTT. It translates to CASTRDRGGEKLFF.

The chain is built from TRBV20-1 and TRBJ1-1; D uncertain. There are 15 residues in the CDR3. Per the germline V gene, CDR1 is DFQATT and CDR2 is SNEGSKA (reference sequence). With 0 bases removed from V and 1 base from J, the gap between germline ends came to 12 bases. The CDR3: CSARDKRKSNTEAFF. The CDR3 DNA reads TGCAGTGCTAGAGATAAGAGGAAGTCGAACACTGAAGCTTTCTTT.

This chain uses TRBV5-1 with TRBJ2-1; 7 nucleotides agree with TRBD1. The CDR3 extends over 16 amino acids. With 2 bases clipped from V and 0 bases from J, the junction kept 5 bases outside the gene matches. The germline V gene has CDR1 SGHRS and CDR2 YFSETQ. As DNA, the CDR3 is TGCGCCAGCAGCTTTACAGGGGTGGGCTCCTACAATGAGCAGTTCTTC. This gives the protein CASSFTGVGSYNEQFF.

The gene calls are TRBV10-1 and TRBJ2-3, with D possibly being TRBD1 or TRBD2 (5 bases each). CDR3 length: 14 residues. Germline-derived CDR1 and CDR2 are WNHNN and SYGVQD (reference sequence). Trimming stripped 5 bases from V and 2 bases from J, with 11 bases between. The CDR3 sequence is CASSKWGPTDTQYF. CDR3 sequence (DNA): TGCGCCAGCAGTAAGTGGGGACCCACAGATACGCAGTATTTT.

V gene TRBV20-1 combines with J gene TRBJ2-5; 16 bases match TRBD2. After removal of 5 bases from V and 5 bases from J, the junction contained 8 bases not matched to a gene. The germline V gene has CDR1 DFQATT and CDR2 SNEGSKA (reference sequence). The CDR3 consists of 16 residues. The CDR3 bases are TGCAGTGCTTCGCCGGGACTAGCGGGAGGGCGGGAGACCCAGTACTTC. Protein sequence: CSASPGLAGGRETQYF.

In its sample, this clonotype was seen many times. The chain joins TRBV11-2 to TRBJ2-7; weak D call: TRBD1 (5 bases). The V and J ends lost 5 bases and 1 base respectively, with 12 bases between them. The germline V gene encodes CDR1 SGHAT and CDR2 FQNNGV. The CDR3 loop spans 14 amino acids. DNA of the CDR3: TGTGCCAGCAGCCGAATACAGGATTCCTACGAGCAGTACTTC. It yields the protein CASSRIQDSYEQYF.

This clonotype appeared a few times. Written as DNA, the CDR3 is TGCGCCAGCAGCCAAGATCGGTACGGGGGACAGCCCCAGCATTTT. Its protein product is CASSQDRYGGQPQHF. V usage is TRBV4-3 and J usage is TRBJ1-5; TRBD1 is a possible D gene (5 bases). The CDR3 runs 15 residues. Trimming left V 0 bases short and J 7 bases short, with 13 bases between. Germline-derived CDR1 and CDR2 are LGHNA and YSLEER.

The chain recombines TRBV19 with TRBJ1-5, with D maybe TRBD1 (5 bases). The germline V gene has CDR1 LNHDA and CDR2 SQIVND (reference sequence). This CDR3 comprises 16 residues. V lost 6 bases to trimming and J lost 4 bases, with 19 bases between them. CDR3 loop: CASRAEPGTLNQPQHF. The DNA for the CDR3 is TGTGCCAGTAGGGCTGAGCCGGGGACGCTAAATCAGCCCCAGCATTTT.

The J gene is TRBJ2-7, the V gene TRBV30; 9 nucleotides agree with TRBD2. The CDR3 loop spans 15 amino acids. Trimming removed 4 bases from V and 4 bases from J; junction bases left unmatched: 11. Germline CDR1 and CDR2: GTSNPN and SVGIG (reference sequence). The CDR3 bases are TGTGCCTGGACCCGGGCTAGCGGGATCCGGTACGAGCAGTACTTC. It specifies CAWTRASGIRYEQYF.

This clonotype was seen at least ten times. The chain couples TRBV27 to TRBJ1-6; a weak D match, TRBD1 (5 bases). With 0 bases removed from V and 1 base from J, the gap between germline ends came to 10 bases. The CDR3 has 17 amino acids. Per germline, CDR1 MNHEY and CDR2 SMNVEV (reference sequence). The CDR3 is CASSLSSGLSYNSPLHF. CDR3 bases: TGTGCCAGCAGTTTATCCTCAGGGTTGTCCTATAATTCACCCCTCCACTTT.

This clonotype was counted a few times. The chain has TRBV11-2 and TRBJ2-3, with 9 positions matching TRBD1. The CDR3 totals 13 residues. The V gene end was trimmed by 6 bases and the J gene end by 6 bases; junction bases not matched to a gene: 4. Germline lookup yields CDR1 SGHAT and CDR2 FQNNGV. The CDR3 here is CASSIGTGDTQYF. The CDR3, as DNA: TGTGCCAGCAGTATCGGGACAGGGGATACGCAGTATTTT.

The DNA for the CDR3 is TGTGCCAGCAGTTCGCCCCCCCCAGGGAGGAATCAGCCCCAGCATTTT. Translating it yields CASSSPPPGRNQPQHF. This sequence joins TRBV28 and TRBJ1-5, with D maybe TRBD1 (5 bases). The CDR3 is 16 residues long. V gave up 4 bases and J gave up 4 bases, with 17 bases separating them. The germline CDR1 and CDR2 sequences are MDHEN and SYDVKM.

This clonotype was counted at least ten times. The rearrangement links TRBV2 to TRBJ2-2; TRBD2 aligns across 9 bases. This CDR3 comprises 15 residues. Unmatched junction bases numbered 9, after V lost 11 bases and J lost 2 bases. The germline CDR1 and CDR2 sequences are SNHLY and FYNNEI. The chain's CDR3 is CARQASGTNTGELFF. For the CDR3, the DNA is TGTGCCCGCCAGGCTAGCGGGACTAACACCGGGGAGCTGTTTTTT.

In its sample, this clonotype was seen many times. The chain has TRBV11-3 and TRBJ2-1; D remains unclear. The CDR3 covers 14 residues. The V end was cut by 1 base, the J end by 5 bases, with 9 bases between. The germline V gene has CDR1 SGHNT and CDR2 YENEEA. This CDR3 is CASSLGTADNEQFF. Written as DNA, the CDR3 is TGTGCCAGCAGCTTAGGGACGGCCGACAATGAGCAGTTCTTC.

This clonotype was observed at least ten times. This chain joins TRBV7-9 and TRBJ2-7; D possibly corresponds to TRBD2 (6 bases). V was shortened by 5 bases and J by 5 bases, with 19 bases between the two germline ends. CDR3 length: 15 residues. Germline CDR1 SEHNR, CDR2 FQNEAQ (reference sequence). Here the CDR3 reads CASSPEEGSVNEQYF. CDR3 bases: TGTGCCAGCAGCCCCGAGGAGGGTAGTGTCAACGAGCAGTACTTC.

This clonotype was counted a few times. This chain links TRBV20-1 with TRBJ1-1; D unclear. Germline CDR1 reads DFQATT; CDR2 reads SNEGSKA (reference sequence). Between the trimmed V and J ends, which lost 1 base and 8 bases, there was a span of 17 bases. The CDR3 is made up of 14 amino acids. The DNA of the CDR3 is TGCAGTGCTAGAGCATTTCAACGGGTCTGGGAAGCTTTCTTT. It encodes CSARAFQRVWEAFF.

Ten or more counts support this clonotype. The chain combines TRBV11-2 with TRBJ2-3; D unclear. Germline CDR1 reads SGHAT; CDR2 reads FQNNGV. The CDR3 has 13 residues. V shed 3 bases and J shed 2 bases, with 6 bases lying between them. This CDR3 is CASSFTHTDTQYF. The CDR3, as DNA: TGTGCCAGCAGCTTTACCCACACAGATACGCAGTATTTT.

This clonotype was seen ten or more times. The chain carries TRBV11-2 and TRBJ2-4, with no clear D. The V end lost 2 bases, the J end lost 9 bases, and 11 bases lay between the germline ends. Germline-derived CDR1 and CDR2 are SGHAT and FQNNGV. This CDR3 has 13 amino acids. The CDR3 sequence is CASSLIRVPIQYF. In nucleotides, the CDR3 is TGTGCCAGCAGCTTAATCCGCGTTCCCATTCAGTACTTC.

A few counts support this clonotype. The chain links TRBV27 to TRBJ2-1; possible D gene TRBD1, 6 bases. Germline CDR1 is MNHEY and CDR2 is SMNVEV (reference sequence). The CDR3 sequence is 14 residues long. V lost 3 bases to trimming and J lost 9 bases, with 15 bases between them. The CDR3 nucleotides are TGTGCCAGCAGTTTTTCCACAGGGTGGCGTGAGCAGTTCTTC. Encoded protein: CASSFSTGWREQFF.

The sample holds many counts of this clonotype. V and J are TRBV3-1 and TRBJ1-5, with TRBD1 matching over 8 bases. The CDR3 loop spans 15 amino acids. The V gene end was trimmed by 5 bases and the J gene end by 4 bases; junction bases not matched to a gene: 7. From germline, CDR1 is LGHDT and CDR2 YNNKEL (reference sequence). The CDR3 protein is CASSTSDRANQPQHF. For the CDR3, the DNA is TGTGCCAGCAGCACCTCGGACAGGGCGAATCAGCCCCAGCATTTT.

This clonotype has a count of ten or more. DNA of the CDR3: TGTGCCAGCTCACCAGGGATACTTCAAGAGACCCAGTACTTC. Residues: CASSPGILQETQYF. The V gene is TRBV18, the J gene TRBJ2-5, with D hard to call. The germline CDR1 and CDR2 sequences are KGHSH and LQKENI. Between the trimmed V and J ends, which lost 2 bases and 2 bases, there was a span of 9 bases. The length of the CDR3 is 14 residues.